This TCR beta chain was retrieved from a study of response to subunit inactivated influenza vaccine. Germline values: CDR1 SGDLS, CDR2 YYNGEE. V lost 0 bases, J lost 0 bases, and 9 bases lay in between. CDR3 size: 16 residues. This clonotype has a handful of counts. MiXCR, run by TCRdb on the RT-PCR reads, gives a single entry per CDR3 protein. The table shows approximately 500,000 distinct CDR3 sequences, with approximately 24% occurring only once. These data were also reused for a study on T cells expressing NK-cell markers. That source adds: Synthesis of TCR beta cDNA relied on 5'RACE template switching carrying UMIs. Eight donors were sequenced, seven testing HCMV-seropositive and one testing seronegative. The contribution of dominant NKG2C+ clonotypes to CD8+ T cells in a handful of donors was about 1.0-7.5%.

The sample consisted of CD4+ T cells sorted from PBMCs, taken about 11 days after vaccination. The gene calls are TRBV9 and TRBJ2-2; D is unresolved. The sequence was collected from a man aged 45 to 65 who received an inactivated influenza vaccine. The CDR3 spells CASSVVPGSNTGELFF. In nucleotides, the CDR3 is TGTGCCAGCAGCGTAGTTCCAGGCTCGAACACCGGGGAGCTGTTTTTT. Full variable domain (missing parts from reference TRBV9 and TRBJ2-2): DSGVTQTPKHLITATGQRVTLRCSPRSGDLSVYWYQQSLDQGLQFLIQYYNGEERAKGNILERFSAQQFPDLHSELNLSSLELGDSALYFCASSVVPGSNTGELFFGEGSRLTVL.